The count of the clone carrying this TCR beta chain is one. The sample comes from a study of blood T cell repertoires in COVID-19. The trim removed 4 bases at V and 7 bases at J, leaving 10 bases unmatched. CDR3 size: 16 residues. Germline values: CDR1 SGHTA, CDR2 FQGNSA. Assay: immunoSEQ multiplex PCR; the TCRdb copy retains only in-frame clones and omits some. The sample includes more than 70,000 clones, less than 95% of them seen just once. The chain uses TRBV7-2 and TRBJ2-2; TRBD2 agrees at 9 bases. The sample taken for sequencing was peripheral blood. This sequence originates from a woman in her late teens or twenties with acute or convalescent COVID-19. The CDR3 nucleotides read TGTGCCAGCAGCTCGCAAACCGGGACTAGCTACGGGGAGCTGTTTTTT. Protein product: CASSSQTGTSYGELFF.